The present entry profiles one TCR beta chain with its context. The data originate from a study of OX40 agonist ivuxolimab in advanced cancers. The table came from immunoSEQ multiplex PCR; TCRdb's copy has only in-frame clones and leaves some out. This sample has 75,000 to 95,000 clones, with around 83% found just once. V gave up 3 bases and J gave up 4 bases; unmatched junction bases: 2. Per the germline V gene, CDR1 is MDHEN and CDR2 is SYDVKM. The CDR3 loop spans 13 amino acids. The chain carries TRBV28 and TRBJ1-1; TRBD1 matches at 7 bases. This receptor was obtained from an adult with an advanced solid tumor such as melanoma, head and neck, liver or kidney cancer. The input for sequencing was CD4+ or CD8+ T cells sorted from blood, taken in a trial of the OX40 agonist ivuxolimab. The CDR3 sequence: CASSFAGGTEAFF. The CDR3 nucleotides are TGTGCCAGCAGTTTTGCAGGGGGCACTGAAGCTTTCTTT.